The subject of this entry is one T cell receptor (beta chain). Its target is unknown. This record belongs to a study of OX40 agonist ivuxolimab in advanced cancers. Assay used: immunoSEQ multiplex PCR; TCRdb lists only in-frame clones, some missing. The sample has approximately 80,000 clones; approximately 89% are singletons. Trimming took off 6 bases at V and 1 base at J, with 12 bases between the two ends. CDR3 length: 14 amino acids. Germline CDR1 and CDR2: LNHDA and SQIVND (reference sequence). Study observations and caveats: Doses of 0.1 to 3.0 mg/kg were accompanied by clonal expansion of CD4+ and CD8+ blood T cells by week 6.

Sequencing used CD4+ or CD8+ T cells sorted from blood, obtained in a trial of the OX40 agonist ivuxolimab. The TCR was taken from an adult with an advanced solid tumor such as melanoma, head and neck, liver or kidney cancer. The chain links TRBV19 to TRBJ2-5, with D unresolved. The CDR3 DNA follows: TGTGCCAGTAGAGACACAGTGTTCCAAGAGACCCAGTACTTC. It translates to CASRDTVFQETQYF.